This T cell receptor (beta chain) was identified in a study of long-term antiretroviral therapy in people with HIV. The assay used was immunoSEQ (version v3.0), run at survey level. Sequencing used immunoSEQ multiplex PCR; TCRdb keeps in-frame clones, though not all of them. The sample gives tens of thousands of clones, 90% to 95% of which show up once; 8% is in the top ten. This CDR3 region has 15 residues. Germline V gene lookup returns CDR1 MNHEY and CDR2 SVGAGI. J lost 3 bases, V lost 6 bases, and 5 bases had no gene match. The TCR comes from a man between 25 and 39 years old with HIV. This sequence joins TRBV6-5 and TRBJ1-5; 10 bases match TRBD1. Material: unsorted PBMCs, obtained more than 6 years after starting antiretroviral therapy. The CDR3: CASSTGTGANQPQHF. For the CDR3, the DNA is TGTGCCAGCAGCACCGGGACAGGGGCCAATCAGCCCCAGCATTTT.